These 2 T cell receptor beta chains share one sample of origin, sequenced in a study of T cell repertoires in cytomegalovirus infection. TCRdb reprocessed the reads with MiXCR, giving one entry per CDR3 protein. The data contain nearly 550,000 distinct CDR3 sequences, about 17% of them singletons. Sequencing was performed on CD8+ T cells from PBMCs. Receptor source: a human donor in good health (CMV status not recorded). Some clones in this sample may be carry-over from other donors' samples.

This clonotype was seen at least ten times. This sequence joins TRBV28 and TRBJ1-5; 8 bases are a match to TRBD1. Germline CDR1 MDHEN, CDR2 SYDVKM. After removal of 5 bases from V and 4 bases from J, the junction contained 7 bases not matched to a gene. This CDR3 comprises 15 residues. The chain's CDR3 is CASSEYRGANQPQHF. DNA of the CDR3: TGTGCCAGCAGTGAATACAGGGGGGCGAATCAGCCCCAGCATTTT.

The gene calls are TRBV28 and TRBJ2-1; 7 nucleotides line up with TRBD2. The CDR3 has 13 amino acids. In germline, CDR1 is MDHEN, CDR2 SYDVKM. The CDR3 loop is CAIQREAYNEQFF. CDR3 nucleotide sequence: TGTGCAATACAGCGGGAAGCCTACAATGAGCAGTTCTTC.